This T cell receptor beta chain emerged from a study of blood T cell repertoires in COVID-19. Original handling: It was from reference gene primer amplification that nucleated cell counts were estimated. The method was immunoSEQ multiplex PCR; TCRdb's version includes in-frame clones alone and lacks a portion of them. V and J calls and clone size are as listed in that table; D and trimming were resolved from the DNA. The data show about 54,000 clones, over 75% seen once. The CDR3 runs 17 residues. CDR1 SGHVS and CDR2 FQNEAQ come from the germline V gene. The J segment lost 0 bases and the V segment lost 1 base, leaving 6 bases of the junction unmatched.

Source material: peripheral blood. The J gene is TRBJ1-3, the V gene TRBV7-8, with 7 bases identical to TRBD1. The TCR originated in a woman aged 40 to 49 with active COVID-19. The CDR3 bases are TGTGCCAGCAGCTTAGGGACAGGCTTAGACTCTGGAAACACCATATATTTT. It yields the protein CASSLGTGLDSGNTIYF.